This TCR delta chain was observed in a study of γδ T cells in repeated Plasmodium falciparum infection. Flow sorting of PBMC yielded separate Vgamma9/Vdelta2+ and Vdelta2-negative gammadelta T cell populations for bulk repertoire analysis. TCRdb redid the clone calls on the multiplex PCR reads with CATT. The data hold tens of thousands of delta-chain clones, with approximately 0.92% observed a single time. Points on this clone: TCRdb's listed protein matches a much larger clone and diverges from this DNA's translation at residue 7, likely through a read error; the protein shown comes from the DNA.

The CDR3 spans 17 residues. Trimming removed 0 bases from V and 0 bases from J, with 16 bases in between. Germline-derived CDR1 and CDR2 are GEAIGNYY and EKD. The material sequenced was gamma-delta T cells from blood. The clonotype originates from a pool of human donors (malaria-infected and uninfected, not separated). The V and J genes are TRDV2 and TRDJ1; D remains ambiguous. No J segment appears in TCRdb, so it was assigned here by matching the sequence to germline. CDR3 region: CACDTSGWIPYTDKLIF. The CDR3 nucleotides are TGTGCCTGTGACACCTCGGGCTGGATCCCGTACACCGATAAACTCATCTTT.